Each of the 18 T cell receptor beta chains below was sequenced from the same sample in a study of cytomegalovirus exposure and HLA in healthy donors. PCR amplification relied on 60 Vbeta primers (plus 13 Jbeta primers). The data were produced by immunoSEQ multiplex PCR, yet TCRdb's version contains in-frame clones alone and is incomplete. The profile shows approximately 92,000 clones, around three quarters of them singletons. The sample was PBMCs. These receptor sequences come from a man aged 60 to 69 in good health and CMV-seronegative.

This sequence joins TRBV23-1 and TRBJ2-7; 11 positions agree with TRBD2. TRBV23-1 is designated an ORF whose function remains uncertain. The CDR3 consists of 15 residues. J gave up 2 bases and V 3 bases, and 3 bases lay outside the gene matches. CDR3 DNA: TGCGCCAGCAGTCATACTAGCGGGGGCCCCTACGAGCAGTACTTC. Residues: CASSHTSGGPYEQYF.

This sequence joins TRBV5-1 and TRBJ2-7, with 7 nucleotides matching TRBD1. Trimming took 0 bases from V and 6 from J; bases not matched to a gene: 3. The CDR3 is 13 amino acids. Germline V lookup: CDR1 SGHRS, CDR2 YFSETQ. The CDR3 region is CASSLGQGGEQYF. The CDR3 DNA reads TGCGCCAGCAGCTTGGGACAGGGCGGCGAGCAGTACTTC.

The chain recombines TRBV27 with TRBJ2-5; 15 bases fit TRBD2. The CDR3 has 15 amino acids. J was trimmed by 5 bases and V by 7 bases; bases with no gene match: 5. From germline, CDR1 is MNHEY and CDR2 SMNVEV (reference sequence). The DNA of the CDR3 is TGTGCCAGCAAAGGACTAGCGGGGGGGCTGGAGACCCAGTACTTC. This codes for CASKGLAGGLETQYF.

The table lists this clone with a few counts. This rearrangement joins TRBV10-2 to TRBJ2-1; 7 positions match TRBD1. The germline V gene encodes CDR1 WSHSY and CDR2 SAAADI. The J segment lost 2 bases and the V segment lost 3 bases, leaving 7 bases of the junction unmatched. The CDR3 extends over 16 amino acids. The CDR3 coding sequence is TGCGCCAGCAGTGATATTCAAGACAGGGCCTACAATGAGCAGTTCTTC. Translating gives CASSDIQDRAYNEQFF.

The chain is built from TRBV6-6 and TRBJ2-4; TRBD1 agrees at 7 bases. The germline V gene has CDR1 MNHNY and CDR2 SVGAGI (reference sequence). CDR3 length: 15 residues. V was pared by 0 bases and J by 12 bases, with 11 bases of the junction left unmatched. CDR3 residues: CASSYSGRERGPQYF. The CDR3 nucleotides read TGTGCCAGCAGTTACTCGGGCAGGGAAAGGGGGCCTCAGTACTTC.

The chain joins TRBV7-9 to TRBJ2-5; 8 bases line up with TRBD2. CDR3 length equals 15 residues. Germline V gene data show CDR1 as SEHNR and CDR2 as FQNEAQ (reference sequence). The V segment lost 1 base and the J segment 4 bases; nucleotides outside the gene matches: 5. CDR3 sequence (DNA): TGTGCCAGCAGCTTAGTACCGGGGGGGAGAGAGACCCAGTACTTC. This sequence encodes CASSLVPGGRETQYF.

In this sample, this clone turned up a few times. The chain recombines TRBV7-9 with TRBJ2-1; 9 bases fit TRBD1. Trimming at V came to 6 bases and at J to 8 bases, leaving 8 bases not matched to a gene. CDR1 and CDR2 from the germline V gene are SEHNR and FQNEAQ (reference sequence). The CDR3 totals 14 residues. The chain's CDR3 is CASRPPDRGDEQFF. In DNA, the CDR3 is TGTGCCAGCAGGCCCCCGGACAGGGGCGATGAGCAGTTCTTC.

The chain carries TRBV5-1 and TRBJ1-5, with D unresolved. CDR1 is SGHRS and CDR2 is YFSETQ in the germline V gene. The V gene lost 0 bases and the J gene lost 8 bases, with 12 bases spanning the gap. The CDR3 is 14 amino acids. The DNA of the CDR3 is TGCGCCAGCAGCTTGGACGGGGTGAGGGAGCCCCAGCATTTT. It is translated as CASSLDGVREPQHF.

The chain is built from TRBV28 and TRBJ1-5; D is undetermined. Per the germline V gene, CDR1 is MDHEN and CDR2 is SYDVKM. The ends were cut back, 4 bases at V and 5 bases at J, with 6 bases in the middle. This CDR3 comprises 12 residues. The CDR3 reads CASSYTHQPQHF. The CDR3 DNA reads TGTGCCAGCAGTTACACCCATCAGCCCCAGCATTTT.

This clone was seen more than once but under ten times. The chain has TRBV11-2 and TRBJ1-4; D is unresolved. The CDR3 covers 15 residues. The germline CDR1 and CDR2 sequences are SGHAT and FQNNGV. V dropped 0 bases and J dropped 6 bases, with 11 bases sitting between them. The CDR3 nucleotides are TGTGCCAGCAGCTTAGATTTGGACTTCTATGAAAAACTGTTTTTT. Translated, it gives CASSLDLDFYEKLFF.

This clone was seen more than once but under ten times. DNA of the CDR3: TGTGCCAGCAGTTTGATACTAGCGGGAGTATGGGTTTACGAGCAGTACTTC. It encodes CASSLILAGVWVYEQYF. The chain is built from TRBV28 and TRBJ2-7; 11 positions match TRBD2. Looked up from germline, CDR1 is MDHEN and CDR2 is SYDVKM. The CDR3 extends over 17 amino acids. The V segment lost 3 bases and the J segment 4 bases; nucleotides outside the gene matches: 11. The variable domain in full, completed from reference TRBV28 and TRBJ2-7, reads DVKVTQSSRYLVKRTGEKVFLECVQDMDHENMFWYRQDPGLGLRLIYFSYDVKMKEKGDIPEGYSVSREKKERFSLILESASTNQTSMYLCASSLILAGVWVYEQYFGPGTRLTVT.

The chain recombines TRBV4-3 with TRBJ2-3; 7 positions match TRBD2. This CDR3 comprises 14 residues. Germline V gene lookup returns CDR1 LGHNA and CDR2 YSLEER. The J segment lost 4 bases and the V segment lost 1 base, leaving 2 bases of the junction unmatched. The CDR3 is CASSQGLAADTQYF. In nucleotides, the CDR3 is TGCGCCAGCAGCCAAGGACTAGCAGCAGATACGCAGTATTTT.

The chain combines TRBV14 with TRBJ1-6; D ambiguous. Trimming removed 4 bases at V and 7 bases at J, with 5 bases between. This CDR3 is 12 amino acids long. Germline V gene sequence: CDR1 SGHDN, CDR2 FVKESK. CDR3 in amino acids: CASSLLNSPLHF. The DNA for the CDR3 is TGTGCCAGCAGCCTACTGAATTCACCCCTCCACTTT.

The gene calls are TRBV19 and TRBJ1-1; D is unresolved. Germline assignment: CDR1 LNHDA and CDR2 SQIVND (reference sequence). The CDR3 has 15 residues. The V and J ends lost 2 bases and 5 bases respectively, with 15 bases between them. CDR3 region: CASSISSGGLTEAFF. For the CDR3, the DNA is TGTGCCAGTAGTATATCCTCTGGAGGGTTGACTGAAGCTTTCTTT.

The genes are TRBV6-5 and TRBJ2-7; 7 bases align to TRBD2. Germline V gene lookup returns CDR1 MNHEY and CDR2 SVGAGI. CDR3 length: 12 amino acids. Germline trimming cut 6 bases from V and 5 bases from J; bases unmatched to any gene: 4. The CDR3 protein is CASSASGHEQYF. DNA of the CDR3: TGTGCCAGCAGCGCTAGCGGACACGAGCAGTACTTC.

This clone has only a few counts. The chain carries TRBV2 and TRBJ2-3; D unresolved. The germline V gene encodes CDR1 SNHLY and CDR2 FYNNEI. This CDR3 is 14 amino acids long. Deletions cut 3 bases from V and 5 bases from J, with 12 bases between. DNA of the CDR3: TGTGCCAGCAGTGACAGCGACCCGCGAGATACGCAGTATTTT. As protein: CASSDSDPRDTQYF.

As for this clone: The conserved phenylalanine or tryptophan is not found at the CDR3 terminus, so this likely reflects a read error. The limits of the CDR3 on the DNA are not certain, so only TCRdb's listed CDR3 is given. The J gene is TRBJ2-7, the V gene TRBV7-6; TRBD2, the D gene given by the table, was not confirmed from the DNA. The CDR3 is 12 amino acids in total, end residues counted. Germline V CDR1 and CDR2: SGHVS, FNYEAQ. The chain's CDR3 is CASSPPGGRAIL.

This clone occurred a few times. The chain recombines TRBV19 with TRBJ2-2; tentative D call: TRBD2 (5 bases). The CDR3 has 16 residues. Trimming cost V 7 bases and J 3 bases, with 18 bases left between them. The V gene's germline CDR1 is LNHDA and CDR2 SQIVND (reference sequence). The CDR3: CASTPRGIPYTGELFF. For the CDR3, the DNA is TGTGCCAGTACACCTCGAGGGATCCCGTACACCGGGGAGCTGTTTTTT.